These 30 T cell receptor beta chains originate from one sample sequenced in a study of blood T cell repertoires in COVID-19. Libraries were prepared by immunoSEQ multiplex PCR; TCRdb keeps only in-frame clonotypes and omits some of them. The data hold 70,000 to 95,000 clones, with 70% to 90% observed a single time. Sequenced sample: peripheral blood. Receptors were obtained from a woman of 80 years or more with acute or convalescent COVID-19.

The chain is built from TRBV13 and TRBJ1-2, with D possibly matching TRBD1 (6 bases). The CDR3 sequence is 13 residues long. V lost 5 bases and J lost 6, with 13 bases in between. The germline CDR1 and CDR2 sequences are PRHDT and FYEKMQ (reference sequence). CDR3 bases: TGTGCCAGCAGCGCACGCGGGGGGCATGGCTACACCTTC. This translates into CASSARGGHGYTF. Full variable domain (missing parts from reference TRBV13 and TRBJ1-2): AAGVIQSPRHLIKEKRETATLKCYPIPRHDTVYWYQQGPGQDPQFLISFYEKMQSDKGSIPDRFSAQQFSDYHSELNMSSLELGDSALYFCASSARGGHGYTFGSGTRLTVV.

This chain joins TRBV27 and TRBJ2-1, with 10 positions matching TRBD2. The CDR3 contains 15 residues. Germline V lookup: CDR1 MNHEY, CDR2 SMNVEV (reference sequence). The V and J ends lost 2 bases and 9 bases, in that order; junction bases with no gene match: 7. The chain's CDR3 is CASSLSGGGGGEQFF. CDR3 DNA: TGTGCCAGCAGTTTAAGCGGGGGGGGAGGTGGTGAGCAGTTCTTC.

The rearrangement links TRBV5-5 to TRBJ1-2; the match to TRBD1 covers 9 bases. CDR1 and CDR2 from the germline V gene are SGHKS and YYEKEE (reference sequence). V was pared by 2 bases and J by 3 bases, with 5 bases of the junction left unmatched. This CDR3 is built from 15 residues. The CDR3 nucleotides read TGTGCCAGCAGCTTCTATAGGACAGGGGACTATGGCTACACCTTC. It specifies CASSFYRTGDYGYTF.

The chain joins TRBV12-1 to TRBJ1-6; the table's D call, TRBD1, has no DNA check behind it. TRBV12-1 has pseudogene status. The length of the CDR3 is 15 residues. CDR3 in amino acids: CASSTSGGLHSPLHF. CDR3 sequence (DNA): TGTGCCAGCAGCACGTCAGGGGGCTTACATTCACCCCTCCACTTT.

CDR3 loop: CASSTGTGAGFLNTEAFF. CDR3 sequence (DNA): TGTGCCAGTAGTACCGGGACAGGGGCAGGATTTTTGAACACTGAAGCTTTCTTT. The chain recombines TRBV19 with TRBJ1-1, with 10 bases aligning to TRBD1. V lost 4 bases to trimming and J lost 0 bases; unmatched junction nucleotides: 11. The CDR3 covers 18 residues. In germline, CDR1 is LNHDA, CDR2 SQIVND (reference sequence). Full variable domain (missing parts from reference TRBV19 and TRBJ1-1): DGGITQSPKYLFRKEGQNVTLSCEQNLNHDAMYWYRQDPGQGLRLIYYSQIVNDFQKGDIAEGYSVSREKKESFPLTVTSAQKNPTAFYLCASSTGTGAGFLNTEAFFGQGTRLTVV.

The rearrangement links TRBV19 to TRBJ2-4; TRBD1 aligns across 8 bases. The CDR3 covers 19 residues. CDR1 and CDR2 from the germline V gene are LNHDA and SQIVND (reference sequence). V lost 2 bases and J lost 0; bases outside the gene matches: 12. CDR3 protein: CASSISDRASRLAKNIQYF. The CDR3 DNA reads TGTGCCAGTAGTATATCGGACAGGGCCTCTCGCCTAGCCAAAAACATTCAGTACTTC.

The CDR3 is CSVAESQETQYF. The CDR3 bases are TGCAGCGTTGCGGAGTCACAAGAGACCCAGTACTTC. V usage is TRBV29-1 and J usage is TRBJ2-5; D call uncertain. Germline-derived CDR1 and CDR2 are SQVTM and ANQGSEA. The CDR3 loop spans 12 amino acids. The V gene lost 4 bases and the J gene lost 2 bases, with 8 bases spanning the gap. Full variable domain (missing parts from reference TRBV29-1 and TRBJ2-5): SAVISQKPSRDICQRGTSLTIQCQVDSQVTMMFWYRQQPGQSLTLIATANQGSEATYESGFVIDKFPISRPNLTFSTLTVSNMSPEDSSIYLCSVAESQETQYFGPGTRLLVL.

The CDR3 spells CASRQPYEQYF. Here the CDR3 DNA reads TGTGCCAGCCGACAACCCTACGAGCAGTACTTC. The chain couples TRBV6-5 to TRBJ2-7, with D hard to call. Germline values: CDR1 MNHEY, CDR2 SVGAGI. The CDR3 spans 11 residues. Between the trimmed V and J ends, which lost 8 bases and 2 bases, there was a span of 7 bases.

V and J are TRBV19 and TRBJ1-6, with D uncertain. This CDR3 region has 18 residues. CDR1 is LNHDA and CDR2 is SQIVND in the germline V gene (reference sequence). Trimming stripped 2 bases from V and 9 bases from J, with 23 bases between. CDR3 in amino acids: CASSINPGSTPPGSPLHF. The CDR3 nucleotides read TGTGCCAGTAGTATAAACCCTGGCTCCACTCCTCCGGGTTCACCCCTCCACTTT. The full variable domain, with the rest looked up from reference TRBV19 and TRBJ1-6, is DGGITQSPKYLFRKEGQNVTLSCEQNLNHDAMYWYRQDPGQGLRLIYYSQIVNDFQKGDIAEGYSVSREKKESFPLTVTSAQKNPTAFYLCASSINPGSTPPGSPLHFGNGTRLTVT.

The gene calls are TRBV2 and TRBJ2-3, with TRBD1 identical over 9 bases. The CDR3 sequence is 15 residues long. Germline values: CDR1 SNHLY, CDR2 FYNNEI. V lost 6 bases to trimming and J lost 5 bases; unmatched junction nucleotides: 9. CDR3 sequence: CASRATGGTGDTQYF. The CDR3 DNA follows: TGTGCCAGCAGGGCGACAGGGGGAACGGGAGATACGCAGTATTTT. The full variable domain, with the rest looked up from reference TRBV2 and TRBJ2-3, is EPEVTQTPSHQVTQMGQEVILRCVPISNHLYFYWYRQILGQKVEFLVSFYNNEISEKSEIFDDQFSVERPDGSNFTLKIRSTKLEDSAMYFCASRATGGTGDTQYFGPGTRLTVL.

The CDR3 sequence is CASSYSTGQTEAFF. Written as DNA, the CDR3 is TGTGCCAGCAGTTACTCGACAGGGCAGACTGAAGCTTTCTTT. This chain uses TRBV6-5 with TRBJ1-1; 7 nucleotides line up with TRBD1. The V segment lost 0 bases and the J segment 5 bases; nucleotides outside the gene matches: 3. This CDR3 has 14 amino acids. The germline V gene has CDR1 MNHEY and CDR2 SVGAGI.

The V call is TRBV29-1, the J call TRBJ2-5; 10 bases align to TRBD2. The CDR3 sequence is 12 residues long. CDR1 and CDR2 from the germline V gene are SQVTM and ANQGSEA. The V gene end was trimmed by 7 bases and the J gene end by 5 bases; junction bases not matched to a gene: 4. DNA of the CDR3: TGCAGCGCTGCACTAGCGGGGGAGACCCAGTACTTC. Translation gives CSAALAGETQYF.

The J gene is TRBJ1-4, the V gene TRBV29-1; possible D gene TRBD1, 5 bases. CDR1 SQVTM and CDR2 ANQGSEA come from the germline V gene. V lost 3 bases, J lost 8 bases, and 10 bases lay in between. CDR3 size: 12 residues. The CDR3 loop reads CSVESQGEKLFF. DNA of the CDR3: TGCAGCGTTGAGTCCCAGGGCGAAAAACTGTTTTTT.

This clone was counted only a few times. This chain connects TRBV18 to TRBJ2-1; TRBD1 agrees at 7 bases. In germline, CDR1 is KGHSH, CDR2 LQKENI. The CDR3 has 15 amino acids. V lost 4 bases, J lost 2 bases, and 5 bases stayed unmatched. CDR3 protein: CASSLGQDAYNEQFF. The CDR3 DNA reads TGTGCCAGCTCACTTGGACAGGATGCCTACAATGAGCAGTTCTTC.

CDR3 amino acids: CASSLSFGYEQFF. The CDR3 coding sequence is TGCGCCAGCAGCTTAAGTTTTGGCTATGAGCAGTTCTTC. This sequence joins TRBV5-1 and TRBJ2-1; no definite D call. CDR1 and CDR2 (germline): SGHRS, YFSETQ. The CDR3 runs to 13 residues. V was pared by 2 bases and J by 8 bases, with 11 bases between.

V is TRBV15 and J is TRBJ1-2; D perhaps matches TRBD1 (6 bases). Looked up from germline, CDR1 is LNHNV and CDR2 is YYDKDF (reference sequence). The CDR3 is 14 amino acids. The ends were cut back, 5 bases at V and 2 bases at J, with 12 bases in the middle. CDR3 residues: CATSAGTSNYGYTF. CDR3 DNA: TGTGCCACCAGCGCAGGGACATCCAACTATGGCTACACCTTC. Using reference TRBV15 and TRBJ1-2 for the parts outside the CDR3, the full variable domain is DAMVIQNPRYQVTQFGKPVTLSCSQTLNHNVMYWYQQKSSQAPKLLFHYYDKDFNNEADTPDNFQSRRPNTSFCFLDIRSPGLGDTAMYLCATSAGTSNYGYTFGSGTRLTVV.

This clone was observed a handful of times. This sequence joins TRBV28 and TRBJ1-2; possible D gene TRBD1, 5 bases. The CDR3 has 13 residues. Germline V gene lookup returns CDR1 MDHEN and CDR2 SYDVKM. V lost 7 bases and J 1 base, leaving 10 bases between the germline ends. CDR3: CASTGPYNYGYTF. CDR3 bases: TGTGCCAGCACAGGGCCTTATAACTATGGCTACACCTTC.

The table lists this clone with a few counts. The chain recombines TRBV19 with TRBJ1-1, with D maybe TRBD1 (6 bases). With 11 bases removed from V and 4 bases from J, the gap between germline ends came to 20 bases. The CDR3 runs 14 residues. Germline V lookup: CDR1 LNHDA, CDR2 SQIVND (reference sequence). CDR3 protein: CAVASRGGATEAFF. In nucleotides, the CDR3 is TGTGCCGTTGCTAGTAGGGGGGGAGCCACTGAAGCTTTCTTT.

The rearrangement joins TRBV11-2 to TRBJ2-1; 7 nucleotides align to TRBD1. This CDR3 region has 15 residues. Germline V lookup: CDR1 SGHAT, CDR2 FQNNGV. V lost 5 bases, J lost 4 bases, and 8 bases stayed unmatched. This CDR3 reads CASSVVGGGYNEQFF. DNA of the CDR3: TGTGCCAGCAGCGTCGTAGGGGGCGGGTACAATGAGCAGTTCTTC.

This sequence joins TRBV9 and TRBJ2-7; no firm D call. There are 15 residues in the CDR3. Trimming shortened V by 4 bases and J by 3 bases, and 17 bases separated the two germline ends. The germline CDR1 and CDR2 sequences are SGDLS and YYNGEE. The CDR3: CASSPNINPNYEQYF. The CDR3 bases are TGTGCCAGCAGCCCAAACATCAACCCAAACTACGAGCAGTACTTC.

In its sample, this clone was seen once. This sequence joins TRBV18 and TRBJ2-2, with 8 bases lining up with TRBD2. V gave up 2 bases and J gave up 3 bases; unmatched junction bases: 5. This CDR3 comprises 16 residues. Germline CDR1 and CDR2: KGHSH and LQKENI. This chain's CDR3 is CASSPAGTSYTGELFF. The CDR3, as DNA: TGTGCCAGCTCACCAGCCGGGACTAGTTACACCGGGGAGCTGTTTTTT.

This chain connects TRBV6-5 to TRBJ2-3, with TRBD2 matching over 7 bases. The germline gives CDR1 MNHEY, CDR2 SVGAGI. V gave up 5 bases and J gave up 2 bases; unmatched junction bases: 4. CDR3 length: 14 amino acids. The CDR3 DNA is TGTGCCAGCAGTACTAGCGTCTCCACAGATACGCAGTATTTT. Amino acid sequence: CASSTSVSTDTQYF.

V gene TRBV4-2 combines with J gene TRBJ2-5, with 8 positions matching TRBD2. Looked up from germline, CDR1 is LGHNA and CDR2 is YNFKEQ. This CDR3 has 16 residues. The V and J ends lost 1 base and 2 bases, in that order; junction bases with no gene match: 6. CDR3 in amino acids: CASSQGATSEQETQYF. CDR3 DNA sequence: TGTGCCAGCAGCCAAGGCGCGACTAGCGAGCAAGAGACCCAGTACTTC.

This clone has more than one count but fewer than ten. The CDR3 reads CASSPQGGRETQYF. The CDR3, as DNA: TGTGCCAGCAGCCCCCAAGGGGGAAGAGAGACCCAGTACTTC. The V call is TRBV9, the J call TRBJ2-5; D is possibly TRBD1 (6 bases). This CDR3 has 14 residues. Germline CDR1 SGDLS, CDR2 YYNGEE. V lost 4 bases to trimming and J lost 4 bases, with 14 bases between them.

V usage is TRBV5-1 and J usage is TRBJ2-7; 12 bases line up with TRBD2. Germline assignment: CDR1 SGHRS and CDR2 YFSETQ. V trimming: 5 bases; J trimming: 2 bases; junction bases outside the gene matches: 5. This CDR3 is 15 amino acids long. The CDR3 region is CASRPRTSGTYEQYF. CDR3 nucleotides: TGCGCCAGCAGACCCCGGACTAGCGGGACCTACGAGCAGTACTTC.

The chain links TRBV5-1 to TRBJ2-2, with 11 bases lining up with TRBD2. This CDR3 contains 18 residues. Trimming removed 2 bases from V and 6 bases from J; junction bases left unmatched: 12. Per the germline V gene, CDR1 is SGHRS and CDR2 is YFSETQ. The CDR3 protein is CASSFLAGGPVAAGELFF. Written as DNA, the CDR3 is TGCGCCAGCAGCTTCTTAGCGGGAGGGCCGGTAGCTGCCGGGGAGCTGTTTTTT.

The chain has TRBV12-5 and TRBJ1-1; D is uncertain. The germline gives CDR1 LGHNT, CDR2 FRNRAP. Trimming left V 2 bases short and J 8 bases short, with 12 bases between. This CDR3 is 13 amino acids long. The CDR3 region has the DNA TGTGCTAGTGGTTTGCCCCCCGGTCCGGAAGCTTTCTTT. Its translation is CASGLPPGPEAFF.

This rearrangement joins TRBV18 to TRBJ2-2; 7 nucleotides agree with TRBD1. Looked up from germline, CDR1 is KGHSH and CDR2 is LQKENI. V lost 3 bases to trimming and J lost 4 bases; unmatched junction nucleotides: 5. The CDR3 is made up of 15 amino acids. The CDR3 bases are TGTGCCAGCTCACCTCTGGGACAGCTCACCGGGGAGCTGTTTTTT. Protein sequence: CASSPLGQLTGELFF.

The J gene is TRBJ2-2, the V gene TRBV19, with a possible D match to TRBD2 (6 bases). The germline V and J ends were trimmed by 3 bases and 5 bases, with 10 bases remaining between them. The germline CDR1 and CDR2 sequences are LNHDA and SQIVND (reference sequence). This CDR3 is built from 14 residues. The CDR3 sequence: CASSMTRNTGELFF. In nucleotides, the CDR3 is TGTGCCAGTAGTATGACTAGGAATACCGGGGAGCTGTTTTTT.

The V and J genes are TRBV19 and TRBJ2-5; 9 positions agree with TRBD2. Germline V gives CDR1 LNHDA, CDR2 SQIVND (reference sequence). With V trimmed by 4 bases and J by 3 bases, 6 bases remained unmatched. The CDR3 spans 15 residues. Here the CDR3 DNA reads TGTGCCAGTAGTACCCTCGGCGGGGGGGAAGAGACCCAGTACTTC. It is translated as CASSTLGGGEETQYF.